These 5 T cell receptor beta chains share one sample of origin, sequenced in a study of Tregs in tolerant kidney transplant recipients. TCRdb's table, derived via immunoSEQ multiplex PCR, lists solely in-frame clones and lacks some. The sample features 30,000 to 40,000 clones, with 1.8% in its top ten. Recipients received nonmyeloablative bone marrow transplants from related graft donors, with transient mixed chimerism. The specimen was CD4+ T cells from blood (PBMCs), collected 24 months after the transplant. The receptors were gathered from a human patient who received a combined kidney and bone marrow transplant. Some T cells may arise from the graft donor.

With regard to this clone: The CDR3 extends 3 residues past the end of the read, so its final part is completed from the germline J gene. V gene TRBV20-1 combines with J gene TRBJ1-2; 10 nucleotides line up with TRBD1. The germline V gene encodes CDR1 DFQATT and CDR2 SNEGSKA (reference sequence). The CDR3 spans 15 residues. The V segment lost 0 bases and the J segment 7 bases; nucleotides outside the gene matches: 8. CDR3 DNA (partial): TGCAGTGCTAGAGATCGCAGACAGGGGGCTCTTGGC. The encoded protein is CSARDRRQGALG. The entire CDR3 sequence reads CSARDRRQGALGYTF.

To note about this clone: The read is 3 residues too short to cover the CDR3 end, so that end is filled in from the germline J gene. The rearrangement joins TRBV19 to TRBJ2-5; TRBD1 agrees at 11 bases. The germline V gene encodes CDR1 LNHDA and CDR2 SQIVND (reference sequence). The V segment lost 5 bases and the J segment 4 bases; nucleotides outside the gene matches: 6. This CDR3 is built from 15 residues. The CDR3: CASSQGQGEGETQYF. The DNA read from the CDR3 is TGTGCCAGTAGTCAGGGACAGGGGGAGGGAGAGACC.

CDR3 amino acids: CASSPRDRESEQYF. The CDR3 DNA, read in part, is TGTGCCAGCTCACCACGGGACAGGGAAAGCGAG. The rearrangement uses TRBV18 and TRBJ2-7; 9 nucleotides align to TRBD1. The read finishes 3 residues shy of the CDR3 end, and the germline J gene is used to complete it. Looked up from germline, CDR1 is KGHSH and CDR2 is LQKENI. V lost 1 base and J lost 6; bases outside the gene matches: 4. This CDR3 is built from 14 residues.

Points on this clone: Read coverage stops 3 residues before the CDR3 terminus; the germline J gene supplies the remainder. The chain recombines TRBV10-3 with TRBJ2-3; TRBD2 is a possible D gene (5 bases). Per germline, CDR1 ENHRY and CDR2 SYGVKD. The CDR3 covers 15 residues. V lost 8 bases and J lost 8, with 23 bases in between. CDR3 region: CAISVDFLGASTQYF. The part of the CDR3 DNA that was read is TGTGCCATCTCTGTGGACTTTTTAGGCGCAAGTACG.

In the case of this clone: The read comes to an end 3 residues before the CDR3 does, leaving the germline J gene to fill in the end. V gene TRBV7-6 combines with J gene TRBJ2-1; the match to TRBD2 covers 11 bases. The CDR3 has 16 residues. V lost 5 bases, J lost 4 bases, and 7 bases stayed unmatched. CDR1 and CDR2 from the germline V gene are SGHVS and FNYEAQ. Partial CDR3 DNA: TGTGCCAGCAGCCTCTACACTAGCGGGGGATACAATGAG. Translated, it gives CASSLYTSGGYNE. The whole CDR3 sequence reads CASSLYTSGGYNEQFF. Together with reference TRBV7-6 and TRBJ2-1, the CDR3 gives the full variable domain: GAGVSQSPRYKVTKRGQDVALRCDPISGHVSLYWYRQALGQGPEFLTYFNYEAQQDKSGLPNDRFSAERPEGSISTLTIQRTEQRDSAMYRCASSLYTSGGYNEQFFGPGTRLTVL.